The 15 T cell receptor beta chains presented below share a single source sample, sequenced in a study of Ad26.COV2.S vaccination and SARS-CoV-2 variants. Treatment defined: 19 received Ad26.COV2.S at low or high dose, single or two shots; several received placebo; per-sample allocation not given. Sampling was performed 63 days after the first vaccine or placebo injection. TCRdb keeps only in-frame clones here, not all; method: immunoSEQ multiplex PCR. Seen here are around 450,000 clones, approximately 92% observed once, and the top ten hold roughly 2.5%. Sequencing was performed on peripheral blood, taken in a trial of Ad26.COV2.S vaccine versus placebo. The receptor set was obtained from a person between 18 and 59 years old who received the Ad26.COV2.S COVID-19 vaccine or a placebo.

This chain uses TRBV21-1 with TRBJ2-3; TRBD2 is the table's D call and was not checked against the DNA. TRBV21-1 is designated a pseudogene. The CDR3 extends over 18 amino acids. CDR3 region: CASTLRDRETWGMDTQYF. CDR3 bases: TGTGCCAGCACCCTTCGTGATCGGGAGACCTGGGGGATGGATACGCAGTATTTT.

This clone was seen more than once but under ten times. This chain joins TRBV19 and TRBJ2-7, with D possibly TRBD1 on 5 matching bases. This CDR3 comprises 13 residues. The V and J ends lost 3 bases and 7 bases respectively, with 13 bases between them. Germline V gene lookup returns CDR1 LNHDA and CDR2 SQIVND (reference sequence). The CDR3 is CASSMQGAGEQYF. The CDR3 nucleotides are TGTGCCAGTAGTATGCAAGGGGCAGGGGAGCAGTACTTC.

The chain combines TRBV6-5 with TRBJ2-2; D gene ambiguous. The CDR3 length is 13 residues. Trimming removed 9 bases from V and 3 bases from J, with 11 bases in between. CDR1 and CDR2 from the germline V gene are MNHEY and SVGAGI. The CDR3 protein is CASTDLYTGELFF. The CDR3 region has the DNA TGTGCCAGTACAGATTTATACACCGGGGAGCTGTTTTTT.

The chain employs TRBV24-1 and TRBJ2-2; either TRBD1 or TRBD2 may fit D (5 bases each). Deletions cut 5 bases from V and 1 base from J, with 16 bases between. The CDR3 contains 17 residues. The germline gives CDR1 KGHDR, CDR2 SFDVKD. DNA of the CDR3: TGTGCCACCAGTGGCTTCACCGGGACGAGGAACACCGGGGAGCTGTTTTTT. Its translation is CATSGFTGTRNTGELFF.

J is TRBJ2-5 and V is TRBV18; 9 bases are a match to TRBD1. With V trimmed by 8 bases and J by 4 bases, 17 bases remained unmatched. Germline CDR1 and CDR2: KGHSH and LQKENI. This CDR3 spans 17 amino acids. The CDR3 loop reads CASTKQGQGSFRETQYF. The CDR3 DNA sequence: TGTGCCAGCACTAAACAGGGACAGGGAAGTTTCCGAGAGACCCAGTACTTC.

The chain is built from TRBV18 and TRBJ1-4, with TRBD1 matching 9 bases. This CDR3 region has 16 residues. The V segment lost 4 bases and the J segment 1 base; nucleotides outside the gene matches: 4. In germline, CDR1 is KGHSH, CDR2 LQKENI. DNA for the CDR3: TGTGCCAGCTCACGGGGACAGGGAGGAACTAATGAAAAACTGTTTTTT. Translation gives CASSRGQGGTNEKLFF.

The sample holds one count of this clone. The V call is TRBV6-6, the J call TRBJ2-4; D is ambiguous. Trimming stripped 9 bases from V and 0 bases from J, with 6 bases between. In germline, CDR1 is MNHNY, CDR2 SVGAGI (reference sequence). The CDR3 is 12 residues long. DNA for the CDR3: TGTGCCAGTGGTCTAGCCAAAAACATTCAGTACTTC. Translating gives CASGLAKNIQYF.

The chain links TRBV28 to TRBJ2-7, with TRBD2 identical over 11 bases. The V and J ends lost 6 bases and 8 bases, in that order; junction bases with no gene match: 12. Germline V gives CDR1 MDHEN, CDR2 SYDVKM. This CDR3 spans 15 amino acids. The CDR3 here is CASRTPGLAVSQQYF. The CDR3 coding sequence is TGTGCCAGCAGAACCCCGGGACTAGCGGTTTCCCAGCAGTACTTC.

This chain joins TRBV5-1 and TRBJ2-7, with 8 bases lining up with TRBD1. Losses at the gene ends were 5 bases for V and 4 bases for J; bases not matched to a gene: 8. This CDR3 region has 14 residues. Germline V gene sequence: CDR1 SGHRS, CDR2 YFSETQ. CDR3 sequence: CASSAQGALYEQYF. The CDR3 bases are TGCGCCAGCAGTGCCCAGGGGGCATTGTACGAGCAGTACTTC.

For the CDR3, the DNA is TGTGCCAGCAGTAGGGGGTTAGAGACCCAGTACTTC. The encoded protein is CASSRGLETQYF. The chain uses TRBV6-6 and TRBJ2-5; weak D call: TRBD1 (6 bases). CDR1 and CDR2 from the germline V gene are MNHNY and SVGAGI (reference sequence). The CDR3 length is 12 residues. Trimming cost V 5 bases and J 4 bases, with 8 bases left between them.

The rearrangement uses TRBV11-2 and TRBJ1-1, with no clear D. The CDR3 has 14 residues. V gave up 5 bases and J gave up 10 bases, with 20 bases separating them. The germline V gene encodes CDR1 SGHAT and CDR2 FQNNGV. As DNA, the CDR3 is TGTGCCAGCAGCCCCACCCTTAGCCAAAGAGGAGCTTTCTTT. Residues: CASSPTLSQRGAFF.

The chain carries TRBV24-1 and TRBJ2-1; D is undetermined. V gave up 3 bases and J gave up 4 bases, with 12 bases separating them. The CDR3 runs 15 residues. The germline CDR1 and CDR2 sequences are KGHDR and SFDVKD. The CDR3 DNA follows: TGTGCCACCAGTGATCCGCAGTCAGATTACAATGAGCAGTTCTTC. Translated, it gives CATSDPQSDYNEQFF.

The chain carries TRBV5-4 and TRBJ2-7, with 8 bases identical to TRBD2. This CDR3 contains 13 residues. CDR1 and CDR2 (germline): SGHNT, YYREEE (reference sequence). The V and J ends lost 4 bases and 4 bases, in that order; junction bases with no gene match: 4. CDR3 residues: CASSRGGGYEQYF. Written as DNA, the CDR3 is TGTGCCAGCAGCCGGGGGGGCGGGTACGAGCAGTACTTC.

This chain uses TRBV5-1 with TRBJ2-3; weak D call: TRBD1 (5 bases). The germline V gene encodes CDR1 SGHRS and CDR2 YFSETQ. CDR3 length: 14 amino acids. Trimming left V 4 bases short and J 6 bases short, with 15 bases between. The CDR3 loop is CASSQAGNGDTQYF. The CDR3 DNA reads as TGCGCCAGCAGCCAAGCAGGGAACGGCGATACGCAGTATTTT.

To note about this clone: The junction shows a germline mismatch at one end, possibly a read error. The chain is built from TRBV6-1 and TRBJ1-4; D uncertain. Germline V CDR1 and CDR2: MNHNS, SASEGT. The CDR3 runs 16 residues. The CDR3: CASSEGGSIGPEELFF. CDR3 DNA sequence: TGTGCCAGCAGTGAAGGAGGGTCAATCGGTCCTGAAGAACTGTTTTTT.